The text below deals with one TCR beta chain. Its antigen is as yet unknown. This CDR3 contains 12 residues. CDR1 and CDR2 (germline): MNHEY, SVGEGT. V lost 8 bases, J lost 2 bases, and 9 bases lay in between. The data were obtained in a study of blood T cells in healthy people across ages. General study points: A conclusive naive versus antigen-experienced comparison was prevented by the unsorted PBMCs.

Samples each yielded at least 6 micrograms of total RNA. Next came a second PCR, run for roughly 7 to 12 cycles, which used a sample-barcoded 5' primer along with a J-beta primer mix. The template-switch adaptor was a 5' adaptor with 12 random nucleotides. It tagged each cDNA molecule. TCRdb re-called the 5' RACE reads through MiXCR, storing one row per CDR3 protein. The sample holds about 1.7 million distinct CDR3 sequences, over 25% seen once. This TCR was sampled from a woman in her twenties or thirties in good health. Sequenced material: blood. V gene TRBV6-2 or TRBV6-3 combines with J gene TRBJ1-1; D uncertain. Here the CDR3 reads CASWAGNTEAFF. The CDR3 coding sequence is TGTGCCAGCTGGGCGGGTAACACTGAAGCTTTCTTT.